The table lists the clone carrying this TCR beta chain with a few counts. MiXCR was run by TCRdb on the PCR reads, yielding one entry per CDR3 protein. This repertoire shows some 580,000 distinct CDR3 sequences, less than 30% found once; its top ten account for roughly 0.83%. The sample comes from a study of molecular identifiers for immune sequencing clone quantification. This CDR3 is built from 15 residues. J was trimmed by 3 bases and V by 4 bases; bases with no gene match: 7. CDR1 SGHTA and CDR2 FQGNSA come from the germline V gene. The clonotype comes from a human donor in good health. Some libraries in this study had Jurkat cell RNA spiked in. V and J are TRBV7-2 and TRBJ2-7, with 9 bases matching TRBD2. The sample taken for sequencing was naive CD8+ T cells from blood, with Jurkat cell RNA spiked in. Subset reported: FACS-sorted CD8+CD4-CCR7+CD45RA+ naive T cells. CDR3 in DNA: TGTGCCAGCAGCTCTAGCGGGGAAGACTTCTACGAGCAGTACTTC. Translation gives CASSSSGEDFYEQYF.